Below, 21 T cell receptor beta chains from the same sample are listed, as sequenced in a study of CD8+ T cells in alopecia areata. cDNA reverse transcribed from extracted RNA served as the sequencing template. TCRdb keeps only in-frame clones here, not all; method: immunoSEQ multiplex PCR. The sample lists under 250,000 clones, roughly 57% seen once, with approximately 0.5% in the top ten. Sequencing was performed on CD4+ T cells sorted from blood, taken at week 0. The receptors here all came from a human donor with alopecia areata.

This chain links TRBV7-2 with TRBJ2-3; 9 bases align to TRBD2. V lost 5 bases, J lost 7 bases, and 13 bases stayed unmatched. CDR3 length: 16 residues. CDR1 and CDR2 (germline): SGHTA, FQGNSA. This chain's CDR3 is CASSRSGGGGAYTQYF. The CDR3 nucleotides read TGTGCCAGCAGCCGAAGTGGTGGCGGGGGGGCCTATACGCAGTATTTT.

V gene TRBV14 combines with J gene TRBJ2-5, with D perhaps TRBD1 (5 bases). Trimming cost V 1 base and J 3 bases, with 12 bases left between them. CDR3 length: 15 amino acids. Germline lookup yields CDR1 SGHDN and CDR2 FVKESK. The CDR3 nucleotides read TGTGCCAGCAGCCAAGCGTCGGCAGGGAAAGAGACCCAGTACTTC. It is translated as CASSQASAGKETQYF.

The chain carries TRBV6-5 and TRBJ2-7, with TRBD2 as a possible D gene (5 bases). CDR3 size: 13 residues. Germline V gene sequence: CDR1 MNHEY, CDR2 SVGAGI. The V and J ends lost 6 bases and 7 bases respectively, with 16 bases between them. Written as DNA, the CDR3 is TGTGCCAGCAGAATTGGACTGTTTGGAGAGCAGTACTTC. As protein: CASRIGLFGEQYF.

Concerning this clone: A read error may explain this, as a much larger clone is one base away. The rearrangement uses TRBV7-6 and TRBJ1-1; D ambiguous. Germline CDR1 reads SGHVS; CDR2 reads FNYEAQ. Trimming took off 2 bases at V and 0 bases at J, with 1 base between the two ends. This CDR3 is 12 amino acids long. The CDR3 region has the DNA TGTGCCAGCAGCTTAATGAACACTGAAGCTTTCTTT. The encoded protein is CASSLMNTEAFF. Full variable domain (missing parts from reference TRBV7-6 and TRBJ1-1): GAGVSQSPRYKVTKRGQDVALRCDPISGHVSLYWYRQALGQGPEFLTYFNYEAQQDKSGLPNDRFSAERPEGSISTLTIQRTEQRDSAMYRCASSLMNTEAFFGQGTRLTVV.

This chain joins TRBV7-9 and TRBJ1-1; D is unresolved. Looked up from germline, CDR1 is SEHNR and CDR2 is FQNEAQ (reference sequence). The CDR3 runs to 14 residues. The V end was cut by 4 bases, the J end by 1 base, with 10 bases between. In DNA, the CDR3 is TGTGCCAGCAGCTCCCCGCTTGCGAACACTGAAGCTTTCTTT. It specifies CASSSPLANTEAFF.

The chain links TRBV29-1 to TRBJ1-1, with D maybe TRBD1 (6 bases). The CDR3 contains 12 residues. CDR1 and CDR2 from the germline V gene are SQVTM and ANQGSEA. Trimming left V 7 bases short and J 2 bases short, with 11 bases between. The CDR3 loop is CSGGQRNTEAFF. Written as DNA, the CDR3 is TGCAGCGGGGGACAAAGAAACACTGAAGCTTTCTTT.

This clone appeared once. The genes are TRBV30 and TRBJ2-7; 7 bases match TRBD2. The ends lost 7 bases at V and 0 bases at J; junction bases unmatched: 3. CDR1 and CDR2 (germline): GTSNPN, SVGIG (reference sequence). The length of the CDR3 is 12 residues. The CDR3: CALGRGSYEQYF. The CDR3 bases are TGTGCCTTGGGGAGGGGCTCCTACGAGCAGTACTTC.

This CDR3 is CASSRGLNSNQPQHF. The CDR3 bases are TGTGCCAGCAGTAGGGGACTAAATAGCAATCAGCCCCAGCATTTT. The chain couples TRBV6-5 to TRBJ1-5; tentative D call: TRBD1 (5 bases). The CDR3 is 15 amino acids. The ends were cut back, 5 bases at V and 0 bases at J, with 11 bases in the middle. Looked up from germline, CDR1 is MNHEY and CDR2 is SVGAGI.

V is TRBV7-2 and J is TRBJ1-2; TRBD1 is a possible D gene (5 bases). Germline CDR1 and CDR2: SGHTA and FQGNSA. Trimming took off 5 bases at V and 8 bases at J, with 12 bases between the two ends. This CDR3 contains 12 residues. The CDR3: CASSDIWGGYTF. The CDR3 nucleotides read TGTGCCAGCAGCGACATCTGGGGGGGCTACACCTTC.

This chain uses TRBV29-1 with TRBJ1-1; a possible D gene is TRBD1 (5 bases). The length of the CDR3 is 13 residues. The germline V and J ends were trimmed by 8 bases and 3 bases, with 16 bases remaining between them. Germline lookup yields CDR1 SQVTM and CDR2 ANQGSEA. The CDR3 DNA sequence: TGCAGCAGCCGCGGGGACGTGGACACTGAAGCTTTCTTT. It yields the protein CSSRGDVDTEAFF.

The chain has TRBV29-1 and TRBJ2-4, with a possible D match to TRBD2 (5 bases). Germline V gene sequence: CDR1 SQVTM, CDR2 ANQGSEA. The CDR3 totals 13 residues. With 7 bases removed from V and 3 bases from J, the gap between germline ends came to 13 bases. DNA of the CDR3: TGCAGCGGGGTGAGGGAAGACAAAAACATTCAGTACTTC. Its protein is CSGVREDKNIQYF.

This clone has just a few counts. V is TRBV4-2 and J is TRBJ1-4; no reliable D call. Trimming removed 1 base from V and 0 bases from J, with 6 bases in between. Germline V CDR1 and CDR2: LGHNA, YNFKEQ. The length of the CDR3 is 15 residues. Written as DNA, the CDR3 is TGTGCCAGCAGCCAAGCCGGGGCAACTAATGAAAAACTGTTTTTT. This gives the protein CASSQAGATNEKLFF.

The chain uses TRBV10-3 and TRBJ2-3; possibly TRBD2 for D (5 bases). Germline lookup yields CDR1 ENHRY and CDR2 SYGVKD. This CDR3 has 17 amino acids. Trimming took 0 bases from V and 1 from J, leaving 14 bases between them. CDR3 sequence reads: CAISESTRGLRTDTQYF. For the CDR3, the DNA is TGTGCCATCAGTGAGTCGACTCGCGGGCTTCGCACAGATACGCAGTATTTT.

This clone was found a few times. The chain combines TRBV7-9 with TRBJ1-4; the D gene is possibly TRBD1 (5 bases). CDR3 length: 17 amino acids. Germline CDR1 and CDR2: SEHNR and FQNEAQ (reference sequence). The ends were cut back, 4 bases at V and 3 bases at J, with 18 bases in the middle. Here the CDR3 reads CASSSSTVFVANEKLFF. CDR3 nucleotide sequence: TGTGCCAGCAGCTCCTCGACAGTCTTTGTTGCTAATGAAAAACTGTTTTTT.

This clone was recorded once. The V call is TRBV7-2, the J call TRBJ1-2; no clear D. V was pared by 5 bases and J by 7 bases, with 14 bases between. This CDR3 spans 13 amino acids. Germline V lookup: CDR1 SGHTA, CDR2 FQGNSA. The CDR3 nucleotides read TGTGCCAGCAGCGGAGACACGGTTGGTGGCTACACCTTC. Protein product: CASSGDTVGGYTF.

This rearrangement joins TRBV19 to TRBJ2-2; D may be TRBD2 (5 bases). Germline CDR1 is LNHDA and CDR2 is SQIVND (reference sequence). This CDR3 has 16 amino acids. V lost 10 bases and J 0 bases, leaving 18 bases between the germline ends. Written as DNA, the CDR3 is TGTGCCACCAATGATCCGGGAACCGCGAACACCGGGGAGCTGTTTTTT. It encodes CATNDPGTANTGELFF.

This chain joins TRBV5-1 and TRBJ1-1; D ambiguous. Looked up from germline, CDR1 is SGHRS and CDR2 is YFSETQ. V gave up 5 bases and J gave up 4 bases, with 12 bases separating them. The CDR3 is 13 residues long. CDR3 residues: CASRNRESTEAFF. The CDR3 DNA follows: TGCGCCAGCAGAAATAGGGAGAGCACTGAAGCTTTCTTT.

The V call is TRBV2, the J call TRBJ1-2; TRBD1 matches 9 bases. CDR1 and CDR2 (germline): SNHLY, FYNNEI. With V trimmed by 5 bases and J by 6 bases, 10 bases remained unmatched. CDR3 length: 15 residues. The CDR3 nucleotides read TGTGCCAGCAGTTCCCCCGGACAGGGGACACATGGCTACACCTTC. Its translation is CASSSPGQGTHGYTF.

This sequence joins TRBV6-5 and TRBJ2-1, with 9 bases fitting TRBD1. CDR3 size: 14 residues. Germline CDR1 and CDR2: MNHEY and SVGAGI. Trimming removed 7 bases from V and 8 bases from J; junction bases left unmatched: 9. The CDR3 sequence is CASTSGTGIDEQFF. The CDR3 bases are TGTGCCAGCACCTCAGGGACAGGGATAGATGAGCAGTTCTTC.

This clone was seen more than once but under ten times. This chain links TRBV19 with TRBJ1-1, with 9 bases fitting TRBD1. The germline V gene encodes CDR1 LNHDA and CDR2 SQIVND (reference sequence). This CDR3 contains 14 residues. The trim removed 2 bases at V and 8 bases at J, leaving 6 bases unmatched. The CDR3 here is CASSIRGQGGEAFF. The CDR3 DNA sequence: TGTGCCAGTAGTATACGGGGACAGGGAGGGGAAGCTTTCTTT.

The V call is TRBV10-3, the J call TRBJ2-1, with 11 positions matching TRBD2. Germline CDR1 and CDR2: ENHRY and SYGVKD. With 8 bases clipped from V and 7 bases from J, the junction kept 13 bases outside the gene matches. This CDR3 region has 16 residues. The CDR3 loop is CAIGASGTSGGNEQFF. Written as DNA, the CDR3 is TGTGCCATCGGCGCCTCCGGGACTAGCGGTGGGAATGAGCAGTTCTTC.